This T cell receptor beta chain was retrieved from a study of cytomegalovirus exposure and HLA in healthy donors. The study, taken as a whole, reports: Altogether, some 160 TCR beta chains were recorded as cytomegalovirus-associated. Researchers reported that three CMV-associated chains were confirmed in vitro as CMV antigen-specific.

The table came from immunoSEQ multiplex PCR; TCRdb's copy has only in-frame clones and leaves some out. The repertoire holds around 170,000 clones, with more than 75% as singletons. As concerns this clone: Its antigen is undetermined.

V lost 7 bases, J lost 4 bases, and 14 bases lay in between. This CDR3 is 14 amino acids long. Per germline, CDR1 MNHNS and CDR2 SASEGT. This chain links TRBV6-1 with TRBJ1-3; D uncertain. The clonotype was recovered from a man aged 18 to 29 in good health and CMV-seronegative. Material: PBMCs. The chain's CDR3 is CASTPPGSGNTIYF. CDR3 coding DNA: TGTGCCAGCACCCCACCGGGATCAGGAAACACCATATATTTT.